The rows below give T cell receptor beta chains drawn from one sample of a study of shared clonotypes between healthy human individuals. The table came from immunoSEQ multiplex PCR; TCRdb's copy has only in-frame clones and leaves some out. Of 550,000 to 800,000 clones in the sample, about 90% were seen once. The material sequenced was memory CD8+ T cells from PBMCs. The receptors here all came from a man younger than 35 in good health. Some clones in this sample may be carry-over from other donors' samples. Both conserved end residues are part of each CDR3. A D gene is named only where the DNA matches it firmly. Rows give clone size only sometimes, using once, few, many, or a class for an expanded clone.

cdr3_nt cdr3_aa d_call j_call v_call clone_size
TGTGCCAGCAGCTTGGAGGGACGATCCCTTCAAGAGACCCAGTACTTC CASSLEGRSLQETQYF . TRBJ2-5 TRBV5-5 .
TGTGCCATCAGTGTAGTAGTAGGAGGGAGCGGGAGGGAAGGAAGCTACAATGAGCAGTTCTTC CAISVVVGGSGREGSYNEQFF TRBD2 TRBJ2-1 TRBV10-3 .
TGTGCCAGCAGCTCCAGTTTGGGTTATGAGAATGAAAAACTGTTTTTT CASSSSLGYENEKLFF . TRBJ1-4 TRBV5-6 .
TGTGCCAGCAGCTTAGGTGGGGGGCTCGGTCAGCCCCAGCATTTT CASSLGGGLGQPQHF . TRBJ1-5 TRBV7-2 .
TGTGCCAGCAGTTTCCGGGGAGGGGGCTGGAGCTATGGCTACACCTTC CASSFRGGGWSYGYTF TRBD1 TRBJ1-2 TRBV27 .
TGCGCCAGCAGCCAAGAGACTGGGGGTCGCTATGGCTACACCTTC CASSQETGGRYGYTF . TRBJ1-2 TRBV4-1 .
TGTGCCAGCAGCAAGGACAGGGGCTATCAGCCCCAGCATTTT CASSKDRGYQPQHF TRBD1 TRBJ1-5 TRBV28 .
TGTGCCAGCAAACCGGGACTAGCGTACGAGCAGTACTTC CASKPGLAYEQYF TRBD2 TRBJ2-7 TRBV27 .
TGTGCCAGCAGCTTGGACCGCGGAGCTTTCTTT CASSLDRGAFF . TRBJ1-1 TRBV7-9 few
TGTGCCAGCAGCATCCCCACGGGGAGCTCCTACGAGCAGTACTTC CASSIPTGSSYEQYF . TRBJ2-7 TRBV7-9 .
TGTGCCAGCAGCCCTAGCGGTAGCTCCTACGAGCAGTACTTC CASSPSGSSYEQYF TRBD2 TRBJ2-7 TRBV11-3 .
TGTGCCAGCAGCCCCGGGCCTAGCGCCTCGGTTACGCAGTATTTT CASSPGPSASVTQYF . TRBJ2-3 TRBV13 once
TGTGCCGGTAGTCCCCGCACGATACAAGAGACCCAGTACTTC CAGSPRTIQETQYF . TRBJ2-5 TRBV19 .
TGTGCCAGCAGTCGGCGGACAGGGGGCATGGATGGCTACACCTTC CASSRRTGGMDGYTF TRBD1 TRBJ1-2 TRBV2 .
TGTGCCATCAGGGAGGGGGACAGGACCTATGGCTACACCTTC CAIREGDRTYGYTF TRBD1 TRBJ1-2 TRBV10-3 .
TGTGCCAGCAGCTCGGGACTCTTGGGGGCCTACGAGCAGTACTTC CASSSGLLGAYEQYF . TRBJ2-7 TRBV7-6 .
TGTGCCAGCAGCCCGAAGGACAGGGTAGTATCTAATGAAAAACTGTTTTTT CASSPKDRVVSNEKLFF TRBD1 TRBJ1-4 TRBV7-9 .
TGTGCCAGCACCGGACTAGCGGGAGGTTCTTTCACTAGCACAGATACGCAGTATTTT CASTGLAGGSFTSTDTQYF . TRBJ2-3 TRBV21-1 .
TGCAGCGTTGAAGGGACTAGCGGCTACAATGAGCAGTTCTTC CSVEGTSGYNEQFF TRBD2 TRBJ2-1 TRBV29-1 .
TGTGCCAGCAGTCCCTCCCGGGGGGGCTTTGGCTACACCTTC CASSPSRGGFGYTF . TRBJ1-2 TRBV28 few
TGTGCCAGCTCGCCGGGACAGGGGGCCAATGAGCAGTTCTTC CASSPGQGANEQFF TRBD1 TRBJ2-1 TRBV28 .
TGTGCCAGCTCGGGGGTAGACGTACTAGCCAAAAACATTCAGTACTTC CASSGVDVLAKNIQYF . TRBJ2-4 TRBV27 .
TGCGCCAGAGCGGGGTACAGGGAGAGACATAAAGGCTCTGGGGCCAACGTCCTGACTTTC CARAGYRERHKGSGANVLTF . TRBJ2-6 TRBV10-1 .
TGTGCCACCAGCAGATCTCGAACAGGGGGCTACCACGAGCAGTACTTC CATSRSRTGGYHEQYF TRBD1 TRBJ2-7 TRBV15 .
TGTGCCAGCAGTTTAACTCGGGACTCCTACACAGATACGCAGTATTTT CASSLTRDSYTDTQYF . TRBJ2-3 TRBV28 .
TGTGCCAGCAGCTGGAGGAATCAGCCCCAGCATTTT CASSWRNQPQHF . TRBJ1-5 TRBV5-8 .
TGTGCCAGCAGTTTATTCCCCCCGGACCAGAAGTTCAAGCAGTACTTC CASSLFPPDQKFKQYF . TRBJ2-7 TRBV27 .
TGCGCCAGCTTTTCCCGGGACCCCCCCTCGAACACCGGGGAGCTGTTTTTT CASFSRDPPSNTGELFF . TRBJ2-2 TRBV5-1 .
TGTGCCATCAGTGAGCCCGGGACAGGGGTGTACGAGCAGTACTTC CAISEPGTGVYEQYF TRBD1 TRBJ2-7 TRBV10-3 .
TGTGCCAGCAGCGTAGACCCGCGCGAGACCCAGTACTTC CASSVDPRETQYF . TRBJ2-5 TRBV9 .
TGCAGCGTCCTGGGACAAGAAGAAAAACTGTTTTTT CSVLGQEEKLFF . TRBJ1-4 TRBV29-1 .
TGTGCCAGCAGTTCCCTTGGGGAGGGGAACGAGCAGTACTTC CASSSLGEGNEQYF TRBD2 TRBJ2-7 TRBV6-5 .
TGTGCCAGCAGTCGGACAGGGGGCGAATTATTCCATCAGCCCCAGCATTTT CASSRTGGELFHQPQHF TRBD1 TRBJ1-5 TRBV28 few
TGTGCCAGCAGCTTGGGGCGGGGGCAGCGCGCTGAAGCTTTCTTT CASSLGRGQRAEAFF . TRBJ1-1 TRBV5-4 .
TGCGCCAGCAGCCAAGATGCGGGAACGTCCTACAATGAGCAGTTCTTC CASSQDAGTSYNEQFF . TRBJ2-1 TRBV4-3 .
TGCGCCAGCAGCCAAGACAGGGGGCAGGTCGGGGAGCTGTTTTTT CASSQDRGQVGELFF TRBD1 TRBJ2-2 TRBV4-1 few
TGTGCCAGCAGTTTCCGTCAGGGACTAGCGGGGGACACAGATACGCAGTATTTT CASSFRQGLAGDTDTQYF TRBD2 TRBJ2-3 TRBV28 .
TGTGCCAGCAGGCCTGACAGGGCCCGCACAGATACGCAGTATTTT CASRPDRARTDTQYF TRBD1 TRBJ2-3 TRBV28 .
TGTGCCAGCAGCAAAAGGGGGACACCAATCACTGAAGCTTTCTTT CASSKRGTPITEAFF . TRBJ1-1 TRBV7-2 .
TGTGCCAGTAGTATAGGACGGGGATGGGCTGAAGCTTTCTTT CASSIGRGWAEAFF . TRBJ1-1 TRBV19 .
TGTGCCAGCAGTGAAGCGCCGCGGACAGGGCAGTTCTTC CASSEAPRTGQFF TRBD1 TRBJ2-1 TRBV2 few
TGTGCCAGTAGTCCCCCCCCTAGGCGGACGAATCAGCCCCAGCATTTT CASSPPPRRTNQPQHF . TRBJ1-5 TRBV19 .
TGTGCCAGCAGCGTAGGGGGCTCGAGGGTGAATGAGCAGTTCTTC CASSVGGSRVNEQFF . TRBJ2-1 TRBV9 .
TGTGCTAGTGGTTTGGTATTAGGAGCGGGCAGGGTTGGTGAGCAGTTCTTC CASGLVLGAGRVGEQFF . TRBJ2-1 TRBV12-5 .
TGTGCCAGCAGCTTAGGGTCTGCCGCAGAGCAGTTCTTC CASSLGSAAEQFF . TRBJ2-1 TRBV7-9 .
TGTGCCAGCTCACCACTTCAGGGAGAGAACACTGAAGCTTTCTTT CASSPLQGENTEAFF . TRBJ1-1 TRBV18 .
TGCGCCAGCGGATCCGGGTACGAGCAGTACTTC CASGSGYEQYF . TRBJ2-7 TRBV10-1 .
TGTGCCAGCAGCTTGGATATGGGGTCAAAAGGTGAGCAGTACTTC CASSLDMGSKGEQYF . TRBJ2-7 TRBV5-6 .
TGTGCCAGCAGCTTGACAGGAGACTACGAGCAGTACTTC CASSLTGDYEQYF . TRBJ2-7 TRBV7-2 .
TGTGCCAGCAGCTTGAGCAGGGGCTATGGCTACACCTTC CASSLSRGYGYTF . TRBJ1-2 TRBV5-8 .
TGTGCCAGCAGCATAGACAGGGGCACCTACGAGCAGTACTTC CASSIDRGTYEQYF TRBD1 TRBJ2-7 TRBV7-9 .
TGTGCCAGCAGCTTAGCGTGGGACAGCAATGAGCAGTTCTTC CASSLAWDSNEQFF TRBD1 TRBJ2-1 TRBV11-1 once
TGCAGCGTCGGAGGTGGGGGTTTGGGAGGAAACACCATATATTTT CSVGGGGLGGNTIYF . TRBJ1-3 TRBV29-1 .